This T cell receptor beta chain was captured in a study of blood T cell repertoires in COVID-19. Study as a whole: PBMCs, B-cell-depleted T cells, or T cells provided the cDNA or gDNA that made up the material.

CDR3 length equals 15 residues. Trimming stripped 4 bases from V and 0 bases from J, with 16 bases between. Germline V lookup: CDR1 GTSNPN, CDR2 SVGIG (reference sequence). Categorization into cohorts depended on clinical history that participants reported. Cohort 3 donors were reported recovered after two negative PCRs, clearance, or symptom resolution. Produced via immunoSEQ multiplex PCR; TCRdb's table is partial and in-frame only. The sample lists just over 300,000 clones; approximately 89% were seen once. The TCR sequence derives from a woman between 40 and 55 years old who had recovered from COVID-19. The genes are TRBV30 and TRBJ2-7; D perhaps matches TRBD1 (6 bases). The sample consisted of PBMCs or T cells enriched from blood (not recorded which). The CDR3 region has the DNA TGTGCCTGGACCGGCGACAGGTCGGGCTCCTACGAGCAGTACTTC. Protein sequence: CAWTGDRSGSYEQYF.